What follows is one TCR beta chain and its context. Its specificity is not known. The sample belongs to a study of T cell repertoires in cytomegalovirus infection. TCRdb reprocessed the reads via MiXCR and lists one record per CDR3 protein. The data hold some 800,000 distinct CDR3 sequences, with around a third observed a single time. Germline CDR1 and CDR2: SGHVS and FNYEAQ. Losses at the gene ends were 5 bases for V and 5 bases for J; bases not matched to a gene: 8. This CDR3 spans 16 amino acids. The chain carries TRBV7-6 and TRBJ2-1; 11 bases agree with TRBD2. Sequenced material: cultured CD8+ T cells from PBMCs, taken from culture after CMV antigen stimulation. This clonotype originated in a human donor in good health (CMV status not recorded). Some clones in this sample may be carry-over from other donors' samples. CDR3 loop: CASSQTASGGHNEQFF. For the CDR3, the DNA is TGTGCCAGCAGCCAGACGGCTAGCGGGGGGCACAATGAGCAGTTCTTC.